This TCR beta chain was identified during a study of early stage breast cancer tumors. Turning to the study itself: Among roughly twelve ER+/PR+/HER2- tumors, eight were ductal, four lobular.

TCRdb's copy holds only in-frame clones and misses some; the assay was immunoSEQ multiplex PCR. Altogether about 24,000 clones are present, over 60% being singletons, with the ten largest covering 9.5% to 10%. Study results and caveats: Tumor and normal breast were distinguished via blood comparison in about 90% of the 16 patients.

Germline-derived CDR1 and CDR2 are MNHEY and SVGAGI. Trimming removed 5 bases from V and 5 bases from J, with 16 bases in between. CDR3 length: 15 residues. Concerning this clone itself: As yet, its antigen is unknown.

Sequencing input: breast tumor tissue. V gene TRBV6-5 combines with J gene TRBJ1-5; possible D gene TRBD1, 6 bases. The sequence was collected from a person aged 55 to 75 with breast cancer. The CDR3 DNA is TGTGCCAGCAGTGTATCCCAGGGGACCTATCAGCCCCAGCATTTT. It is translated as CASSVSQGTYQPQHF.